This T cell receptor beta chain stems from a study of monozygotic twins with inflammatory bowel disease. Researchers collected roughly 2.3 ml of blood per donor. The CDR3 covers 15 residues. Germline V CDR1 and CDR2: PRHDT, FYEKMQ (reference sequence). As for this clonotype: Its antigen is as yet unknown.

General study results and limits: Researchers reported no repertoire similarity difference between concordant and discordant twins, possibly from limited power. Compared with healthy twins, IBD patients shared fewer clonotypes with others, especially with disease activity.

Both the TCRalpha cDNA and the TCRbeta cDNA were taken through two nested PCRs, lasting around 15 and 9 cycles. TCRdb reprocessed the 5' RACE reads; each CDR3 protein has one entry and no DNA is given. Its clone listing holds approximately 400,000 distinct CDR3 sequences. The J gene is TRBJ2-5, the V gene TRBV13; as DNA is missing, the TRBD2 call by TCRdb cannot be tested. This receptor was taken from a human donor with ulcerative colitis or Crohn's disease, or a healthy co-twin of an affected twin (not recorded which). The source material was blood. CDR3 sequence reads: CASSRGWTMPETQYF.